One and the same sample provided the 27 T cell receptor beta chains below, sequenced in a study of blood T cell repertoires in COVID-19. Method: immunoSEQ multiplex PCR; TCRdb's copy keeps in-frame clones and lacks some. The table includes around 50,000 clones, approximately 85% detected once. Source material: peripheral blood. Receptor source: a human donor in a cohort sampled during active COVID-19.

J is TRBJ1-1 and V is TRBV3-1 (or the pseudogene TRBV3-2); D unclear. CDR1 and CDR2 (germline): LGHDT, YNNKEL (reference sequence). V was clipped by 4 bases and J by 3 bases, with 15 bases between them. The CDR3 length is 15 residues. The CDR3 spells CASSRGPKRYTEAFF. Here the CDR3 DNA reads TGTGCCAGCAGCCGCGGGCCCAAACGATACACTGAAGCTTTCTTT.

CDR3 protein: CASSQGDSSGEQFF. For the CDR3, the DNA is TGCGCCAGCAGCCAGGGAGACTCTAGCGGTGAGCAGTTCTTC. The gene calls are TRBV5-1 and TRBJ2-1; 7 bases map to TRBD2. J gave up 9 bases and V 4 bases, and 10 bases lay outside the gene matches. The CDR3 is 14 amino acids. CDR1 SGHRS and CDR2 YFSETQ come from the germline V gene.

V gene TRBV9 combines with J gene TRBJ2-3; 7 bases are a match to TRBD2. The CDR3 runs to 15 residues. Per the germline V gene, CDR1 is SGDLS and CDR2 is YYNGEE. Losses at the gene ends were 4 bases for V and 2 bases for J; bases not matched to a gene: 7. The CDR3 sequence is CASSFTGTNTDTQYF. CDR3 sequence (DNA): TGTGCCAGCAGCTTTACCGGGACTAACACAGATACGCAGTATTTT.

This chain joins TRBV6-1 and TRBJ2-7; 7 bases are a match to TRBD2. The germline V gene has CDR1 MNHNS and CDR2 SASEGT. The CDR3 spans 15 residues. V gave up 2 bases and J gave up 1 base; unmatched junction bases: 5. The CDR3 nucleotides are TGTGCCAGCAGTGAACAGGGAGGGCCGTCCTACGAGCAGTACTTC. The encoded protein is CASSEQGGPSYEQYF.

The chain employs TRBV10-1 and TRBJ2-5, with TRBD2 identical over 11 bases. J gave up 3 bases and V 6 bases, and 3 bases lay outside the gene matches. CDR3 length: 14 residues. CDR1 and CDR2 from the germline V gene are WNHNN and SYGVQD (reference sequence). The chain's CDR3 is CASSKGLAEETQYF. CDR3 in DNA: TGCGCCAGCAGCAAGGGACTAGCGGAAGAGACCCAGTACTTC.

The chain uses TRBV7-2 and TRBJ2-7; 12 nucleotides align to TRBD2. Germline values: CDR1 SGHTA, CDR2 FQGNSA. V trimming: 5 bases; J trimming: 5 bases; junction bases outside the gene matches: 7. This CDR3 region has 15 residues. CDR3 sequence (DNA): TGTGCCAGCAGCCCGACTAGCGGGAGAGTGGACGAGCAGTACTTC. As protein: CASSPTSGRVDEQYF.

V gene TRBV5-1 combines with J gene TRBJ2-1; 9 positions match TRBD2. This CDR3 region has 16 residues. The V and J ends lost 0 bases and 5 bases, in that order; junction bases with no gene match: 6. Germline CDR1 is SGHRS and CDR2 is YFSETQ. The CDR3 region is CASSLGASGKNNEQFF. CDR3 DNA sequence: TGCGCCAGCAGCTTGGGTGCTAGCGGGAAAAACAATGAGCAGTTCTTC.

This sequence joins TRBV10-3 and TRBJ1-1; D possibly corresponds to TRBD1 (5 bases). Germline V gene sequence: CDR1 ENHRY, CDR2 SYGVKD. The CDR3 extends over 14 amino acids. V lost 5 bases to trimming and J lost 1 base, with 11 bases between them. CDR3 region: CAISSTATNTEAFF. CDR3 sequence (DNA): TGTGCCATCAGTTCGACAGCTACGAACACTGAAGCTTTCTTT.

The chain recombines TRBV15 with TRBJ1-1; tentative D call: TRBD1 (5 bases). The CDR3 has 14 residues. Trimming took off 5 bases at V and 1 base at J, with 11 bases between the two ends. Per germline, CDR1 LNHNV and CDR2 YYDKDF (reference sequence). The CDR3 region has the DNA TGTGCCACCAGCGAAGGGGCGCGGAACACTGAAGCTTTCTTT. This translates into CATSEGARNTEAFF. The complete variable domain, with remaining parts taken from reference TRBV15 and TRBJ1-1, reads DAMVIQNPRYQVTQFGKPVTLSCSQTLNHNVMYWYQQKSSQAPKLLFHYYDKDFNNEADTPDNFQSRRPNTSFCFLDIRSPGLGDTAMYLCATSEGARNTEAFFGQGTRLTVV.

The chain is built from TRBV11-2 and TRBJ1-1; perhaps TRBD1 as D (5 bases). The length of the CDR3 is 15 residues. V lost 5 bases, J lost 5 bases, and 18 bases lay in between. Per the germline V gene, CDR1 is SGHAT and CDR2 is FQNNGV. DNA of the CDR3: TGTGCCAGCAGCCCCGCGGGAGGGACGGGAACTGAAGCTTTCTTT. The encoded protein is CASSPAGGTGTEAFF.

The rearrangement uses TRBV7-6 and TRBJ1-1; D gene ambiguous. CDR3 length equals 15 residues. The V end was cut by 1 base, the J end by 1 base, with 10 bases between. Germline lookup yields CDR1 SGHVS and CDR2 FNYEAQ. Here the CDR3 DNA reads TGTGCCAGCAGCTTAGGGACTCTGGGGAACACTGAAGCTTTCTTT. It specifies CASSLGTLGNTEAFF.

The rearrangement uses TRBV2 and TRBJ2-1; 11 bases agree with TRBD2. V gave up 4 bases and J gave up 1 base; unmatched junction bases: 9. The CDR3 contains 18 residues. Germline lookup yields CDR1 SNHLY and CDR2 FYNNEI. CDR3: CASSVLAGVVGSYNEQFF. CDR3 DNA: TGTGCCAGCAGTGTACTAGCGGGAGTAGTTGGGTCCTACAATGAGCAGTTCTTC.

V gene TRBV3-1 (or the pseudogene TRBV3-2) combines with J gene TRBJ2-5; 11 nucleotides line up with TRBD2. The junction had 11 bases not matched to a gene; V was cut back by 5 bases and J by 0 bases. CDR3 size: 18 residues. Per germline, CDR1 LGHDT and CDR2 YNNKEL (reference sequence). The CDR3 reads CASSGLAGGIPYQETQYF. CDR3 DNA: TGTGCCAGCAGCGGCCTAGCGGGGGGCATACCTTACCAAGAGACCCAGTACTTC.

This rearrangement joins TRBV11-3 to TRBJ2-1; D possibly corresponds to TRBD1 (6 bases). The CDR3 runs to 14 residues. Germline V CDR1 and CDR2: SGHNT, YENEEA. V shed 5 bases and J shed 6 bases, with 14 bases lying between them. The CDR3 DNA follows: TGTGCCAGCAGCCAGCGTTTGGGGGCCAATGAGCAGTTCTTC. The encoded protein is CASSQRLGANEQFF.

The CDR3 DNA sequence: TGTGCCAGCAGGACCGGGAACATGAACACTGAAGCTTTCTTT. It specifies CASRTGNMNTEAFF. The chain links TRBV5-4 to TRBJ1-1; D is undetermined. CDR3 length: 14 residues. Germline V gene data show CDR1 as SGHNT and CDR2 as YYREEE (reference sequence). The germline V and J ends were trimmed by 5 bases and 0 bases, with 11 bases remaining between them.

This chain links TRBV3-1 (or the pseudogene TRBV3-2) with TRBJ2-7; weak D call: TRBD2 (6 bases). Germline assignment: CDR1 LGHDT and CDR2 YNNKEL (reference sequence). The CDR3 totals 14 residues. V was clipped by 1 base and J by 6 bases, with 13 bases between them. The CDR3 region is CASSQVASEGEQYF. CDR3 DNA: TGTGCCAGCAGCCAAGTGGCTAGCGAGGGCGAGCAGTACTTC.

V gene TRBV9 combines with J gene TRBJ1-1; D is ambiguous. CDR3 length equals 13 residues. Trimming took 4 bases from V and 4 from J, leaving 11 bases between them. From germline, CDR1 is SGDLS and CDR2 YYNGEE. The CDR3 region has the DNA TGTGCCAGCAGCCACCCCAGTGGCACTGAAGCTTTCTTT. Its protein product is CASSHPSGTEAFF.

The chain links TRBV5-1 to TRBJ1-4; no definite D call. The CDR3 covers 14 residues. V lost 2 bases and J lost 6, with 11 bases in between. The germline CDR1 and CDR2 sequences are SGHRS and YFSETQ. CDR3 in DNA: TGCGCCAGCAGCTTCGAACCGGCGGATGAAAAACTGTTTTTT. Encoded protein: CASSFEPADEKLFF.

This clone was seen a handful of times. This chain connects TRBV6-6 to TRBJ1-1, with TRBD1 matching 8 bases. This CDR3 comprises 14 residues. Trimming at V came to 6 bases and at J to 4 bases, leaving 7 bases not matched to a gene. Germline V lookup: CDR1 MNHNY, CDR2 SVGAGI (reference sequence). The DNA for the CDR3 is TGTGCCAGCAGAGACCAGGGGGCGGGCACTGAAGCTTTCTTT. This encodes CASRDQGAGTEAFF.

The chain combines TRBV28 with TRBJ1-5, with D perhaps TRBD1 (6 bases). CDR3 length: 13 residues. V was cut by 8 bases and J by 3 bases, with 11 bases left in between. Looked up from germline, CDR1 is MDHEN and CDR2 is SYDVKM. DNA for the CDR3: TGTGCCAGCCAGGGACACTCCAATCAGCCCCAGCATTTT. Residues: CASQGHSNQPQHF.

The chain couples TRBV5-1 to TRBJ2-7, with TRBD1 matching 10 bases. The CDR3 totals 14 residues. The V segment lost 4 bases and the J segment 0 bases; nucleotides outside the gene matches: 1. Germline V gives CDR1 SGHRS, CDR2 YFSETQ. CDR3 region: CASSGTGVSYEQYF. The DNA of the CDR3 is TGCGCCAGCAGCGGGACAGGGGTCTCCTACGAGCAGTACTTC.

The V and J genes are TRBV7-9 and TRBJ2-1, with 8 bases fitting TRBD1. The V gene's germline CDR1 is SEHNR and CDR2 FQNEAQ (reference sequence). V shed 4 bases and J 5 bases; nucleotides not matched to a gene: 10. The CDR3 totals 16 residues. For the CDR3, the DNA is TGTGCCAGCAGCTCCCAAACAGGGGGAAGAGACAATGAGCAGTTCTTC. It codes for CASSSQTGGRDNEQFF. Full variable domain (missing parts from reference TRBV7-9 and TRBJ2-1): DTGVSQNPRHKITKRGQNVTFRCDPISEHNRLYWYRQTLGQGPEFLTYFQNEAQLEKSRLLSDRFSAERPKGSFSTLEIQRTEQGDSAMYLCASSSQTGGRDNEQFFGPGTRLTVL.

V usage is TRBV10-1 and J usage is TRBJ2-7, with 11 bases fitting TRBD1. V lost 8 bases, J lost 3 bases, and 15 bases stayed unmatched. Germline CDR1 is WNHNN and CDR2 is SYGVQD (reference sequence). The CDR3 extends over 17 amino acids. CDR3 amino acids: CASHGGTGGSFVYEQYF. CDR3 bases: TGCGCCAGCCATGGGGGGACAGGGGGTTCCTTCGTCTACGAGCAGTACTTC.

J is TRBJ1-1 and V is TRBV15, with D uncertain. Germline CDR1 and CDR2: LNHNV and YYDKDF (reference sequence). Trimming cost V 0 bases and J 1 base, with 9 bases left between them. This CDR3 spans 15 amino acids. DNA for the CDR3: TGTGCCACCAGCAGAGACAGGTTCGGGAACACTGAAGCTTTCTTT. Translated: CATSRDRFGNTEAFF.

V usage is TRBV18 and J usage is TRBJ1-2, with 12 positions matching TRBD1. Germline-derived CDR1 and CDR2 are KGHSH and LQKENI. The V and J ends lost 0 bases and 1 base, in that order; junction bases with no gene match: 6. The CDR3 is 18 residues long. The CDR3 nucleotides are TGTGCCAGCTCACCACCCGGGACAGGGGGCGACCTTAACTATGGCTACACCTTC. Its protein is CASSPPGTGGDLNYGYTF. The whole variable domain, filled in from reference TRBV18 and TRBJ1-2, reads NAGVMQNPRHLVRRRGQEARLRCSPMKGHSHVYWYRQLPEEGLKFMVYLQKENIIDESGMPKERFSAEFPKEGPSILRIQQVVRGDSAAYFCASSPPGTGGDLNYGYTFGSGTRLTVV.

This CDR3 reads CAPDRTGTDTQPLTQYF. CDR3 nucleotides: TGTGCCCCCGATAGGACAGGCACAGATACGCAACCTTTAACGCAGTATTTT. The chain uses TRBV24-1 and TRBJ2-3; TRBD1 matches 7 bases. This CDR3 region has 17 residues. V shed 12 bases and J 9 bases; nucleotides not matched to a gene: 26. The germline V gene has CDR1 KGHDR and CDR2 SFDVKD.

The chain links TRBV18 to TRBJ1-1, with 8 nucleotides matching TRBD1. CDR3 length: 14 amino acids. Germline CDR1 is KGHSH and CDR2 is LQKENI. The V segment lost 7 bases and the J segment 2 bases; nucleotides outside the gene matches: 6. The CDR3 sequence: CASCRTGQNTEAFF. The DNA of the CDR3 is TGTGCCAGCTGCCGGACAGGGCAAAACACTGAAGCTTTCTTT.